A single sample is the source of the 9 T cell receptor beta chains below, sequenced in a study of blood T cell dynamics during melanoma immunotherapy. Time point reported: pre-treatment baseline. Repertoires were generated with immunoSEQ multiplex PCR, while TCRdb's copy carries only in-frame clones and drops some. The sample includes 9,700 or so clones, roughly 90% seen only once; the top ten take over 30%. This specimen was blood, taken from a patient treated with checkpoint blockade. All receptors come from a human donor with melanoma.

The chain couples TRBV10-3 to TRBJ2-5, with unresolved D. V was shortened by 6 bases and J by 5 bases, with 7 bases between the two germline ends. The CDR3 has 11 amino acids. Germline V gene data show CDR1 as ENHRY and CDR2 as SYGVKD. In DNA form, the CDR3 reads TGTGCCATCAGCCGAGCGGAGACCCAGTACTTC. This gives the protein CAISRAETQYF.

The chain is built from TRBV9 and TRBJ2-3; no clear D. This CDR3 region has 13 residues. Germline V gene sequence: CDR1 SGDLS, CDR2 YYNGEE. V lost 0 bases to trimming and J lost 4 bases, with 6 bases between them. The CDR3 spells CASSVASADTQYF. The CDR3 DNA reads as TGTGCCAGCAGCGTAGCTTCAGCAGATACGCAGTATTTT.

The count of this clone is one. The rearrangement uses TRBV5-1 and TRBJ1-4; D unresolved. The ends were cut back, 4 bases at V and 7 bases at J, with 8 bases in the middle. The germline V gene encodes CDR1 SGHRS and CDR2 YFSETQ. There are 12 residues in the CDR3. The CDR3 reads CASSTEGEKLFF. The CDR3 nucleotides read TGCGCCAGCAGCACCGAGGGTGAAAAACTGTTTTTT.

This sequence joins TRBV18 and TRBJ1-1, with D perhaps TRBD1 (6 bases). CDR3 length: 15 residues. Deletions cut 4 bases from V and 5 bases from J, with 17 bases between. Germline CDR1 and CDR2: KGHSH and LQKENI. CDR3 loop: CASSLIQGPETEAFF. The CDR3 DNA sequence: TGTGCCAGCTCACTAATCCAGGGGCCGGAGACTGAAGCTTTCTTT.

The chain is built from TRBV19 and TRBJ2-1, with 7 bases fitting TRBD2. The CDR3 contains 11 residues. Germline CDR1 LNHDA, CDR2 SQIVND (reference sequence). J gave up 8 bases and V 9 bases, and 4 bases lay outside the gene matches. For the CDR3, the DNA is TGTGCCAGCCGGGGGGTGGATGAGCAGTTCTTC. Its translation is CASRGVDEQFF.

The chain carries TRBV27 and TRBJ2-1; 9 nucleotides line up with TRBD2. Trimming cost V 2 bases and J 2 bases; bases outside gene matches: 1. The CDR3 has 15 amino acids. CDR1 and CDR2 (germline): MNHEY, SMNVEV (reference sequence). CDR3 sequence reads: CASSLASGAYNEQFF. The CDR3 DNA sequence: TGTGCCAGCAGTTTAGCTAGCGGGGCCTACAATGAGCAGTTCTTC.

The V and J genes are TRBV5-8 and TRBJ1-3, with D tentatively TRBD1 (6 bases). Looked up from germline, CDR1 is SGHTS and CDR2 is YDEGEE. V was clipped by 4 bases and J by 11 bases, with 19 bases between them. The CDR3 sequence is 14 residues long. The CDR3 DNA reads as TGTGCCAGCAGCGCTGGGACAACCTCTGGGGCCATATATTTT. It yields the protein CASSAGTTSGAIYF.

The chain carries TRBV19 and TRBJ2-3; no firm D call. The germline V gene has CDR1 LNHDA and CDR2 SQIVND (reference sequence). The CDR3 spans 15 residues. V was cut by 6 bases and J by 0 bases, with 13 bases left in between. The CDR3 region has the DNA TGTGCCAGTAGAGGGCCACTAAGCAGCACAGATACGCAGTATTTT. Amino acids: CASRGPLSSTDTQYF.

The chain has TRBV9 and TRBJ1-1, with 9 bases fitting TRBD1. From germline, CDR1 is SGDLS and CDR2 YYNGEE. CDR3 length equals 15 residues. V gave up 3 bases and J gave up 10 bases; unmatched junction bases: 13. The CDR3 spells CASSEVTGGASVAFF. In DNA form, the CDR3 reads TGTGCCAGCAGCGAGGTGACAGGGGGGGCATCGGTAGCTTTCTTT.